The 31 T cell receptor beta chains reported below all come from one sample, sequenced in a study of blood T cell repertoires in COVID-19. This table comes from immunoSEQ multiplex PCR, and its TCRdb copy is limited to in-frame clones, with some not included. The table includes approximately 220,000 clones, 86% detected once. Sequenced input: peripheral blood. The source of these receptors is a woman aged 50 to 60 with acute or convalescent COVID-19.

The chain combines TRBV5-6 with TRBJ1-5, with TRBD1 matching 7 bases. Trimming removed 4 bases from V and 6 bases from J; junction bases left unmatched: 4. CDR1 is SGHDT, CDR2 YYEEEE, per germline. This CDR3 comprises 13 residues. This CDR3 reads CASSGTDGQPQHF. The CDR3 nucleotides are TGTGCCAGCAGCGGGACAGACGGTCAGCCCCAGCATTTT.

The rearrangement joins TRBV7-2 to TRBJ2-7; no clear D gene. Trimming cost V 0 bases and J 0 bases, with 9 bases left between them. This CDR3 contains 15 residues. Germline CDR1 is SGHTA and CDR2 is FQGNSA. CDR3 in DNA: TGTGCCAGCAGCTTAGCGGGCAAGAGCTCCTACGAGCAGTACTTC. It codes for CASSLAGKSSYEQYF.

V usage is TRBV7-3 and J usage is TRBJ2-2, with 10 bases matching TRBD1. Per germline, CDR1 SGHTA and CDR2 FQGTGA. Losses at the gene ends were 5 bases for V and 4 bases for J; bases not matched to a gene: 4. CDR3 length: 15 amino acids. CDR3 protein: CASSRQGAITGELFF. The CDR3 DNA follows: TGTGCCAGCAGCCGACAGGGGGCTATCACCGGGGAGCTGTTTTTT.

The V gene is TRBV23-1, the J gene TRBJ1-2, with D unresolved. TRBV23-1 qualifies as an ORF whose function is uncertain. The CDR3 loop spans 11 amino acids. V gave up 6 bases and J gave up 6 bases, with 8 bases separating them. CDR3 amino acids: CASRVSDGYTF. The CDR3 nucleotides read TGCGCCAGCAGGGTGTCAGATGGCTACACCTTC.

The chain has TRBV27 and TRBJ2-7; a weak D match, TRBD2 (6 bases). Germline CDR1 and CDR2: MNHEY and SMNVEV (reference sequence). The CDR3 runs to 14 residues. Trimming cost V 5 bases and J 2 bases, with 13 bases left between them. The CDR3, as DNA: TGTGCCAGCAGTCTTGGGACGGGAGCCTACGAGCAGTACTTC. It specifies CASSLGTGAYEQYF.

The V gene is TRBV2, the J gene TRBJ2-7; 9 bases are shared with TRBD2. CDR1 SNHLY and CDR2 FYNNEI come from the germline V gene. The CDR3 is 15 amino acids. With 3 bases clipped from V and 6 bases from J, the junction kept 9 bases outside the gene matches. The CDR3 reads CASSEERLAGSEQYF. The CDR3 DNA follows: TGTGCCAGCAGTGAGGAGAGGCTAGCGGGGAGCGAGCAGTACTTC.

The chain has TRBV27 and TRBJ1-6; unclear D gene. The V end was cut by 2 bases, the J end by 6 bases, with 11 bases between. The germline gives CDR1 MNHEY, CDR2 SMNVEV (reference sequence). This CDR3 contains 15 residues. The CDR3 region is CASSLRTDINSPLHF. The CDR3 DNA reads as TGTGCCAGCAGTTTACGAACTGATATTAATTCACCCCTCCACTTT.

This chain links TRBV11-2 with TRBJ2-7; TRBD2 matches 7 bases. Per germline, CDR1 SGHAT and CDR2 FQNNGV. The CDR3 contains 15 residues. Trimming took 3 bases from V and 3 from J; bases not matched to a gene: 8. CDR3 nucleotide sequence: TGTGCCAGCAGCTTCGCGGGAGACAGTTACTACGAGCAGTACTTC. Translation gives CASSFAGDSYYEQYF.

The J gene is TRBJ1-1, the V gene TRBV3-1 (or the pseudogene TRBV3-2); 11 bases are a match to TRBD1. The CDR3 runs 13 residues. Per the germline V gene, CDR1 is LGHDT and CDR2 is YNNKEL (reference sequence). After removal of 8 bases from V and 4 bases from J, the junction contained 3 bases not matched to a gene. CDR3 in amino acids: CASRGTGGTEAFF. The DNA of the CDR3 is TGTGCCAGCCGGGGGACAGGGGGCACTGAAGCTTTCTTT.

The rearrangement joins TRBV30 to TRBJ2-1; TRBD2 matches 7 bases. Trimming removed 3 bases from V and 4 bases from J; junction bases left unmatched: 3. The germline V gene has CDR1 GTSNPN and CDR2 SVGIG (reference sequence). This CDR3 comprises 13 residues. CDR3 nucleotides: TGTGCCTGGAGCGCGGGAGAATACAATGAGCAGTTCTTC. Its protein product is CAWSAGEYNEQFF.

The chain combines TRBV2 with TRBJ2-1, with 14 bases aligning to TRBD2. This CDR3 is 15 amino acids long. The germline gives CDR1 SNHLY, CDR2 FYNNEI. Trimming removed 6 bases from V and 10 bases from J; junction bases left unmatched: 8. CDR3 in DNA: TGTGCCAGCAGCCTGACTAGCGGGGGGGCCCGGGAGCAGTTCTTC. Translated: CASSLTSGGAREQFF. Together with reference TRBV2 and TRBJ2-1, the CDR3 gives the full variable domain: EPEVTQTPSHQVTQMGQEVILRCVPISNHLYFYWYRQILGQKVEFLVSFYNNEISEKSEIFDDQFSVERPDGSNFTLKIRSTKLEDSAMYFCASSLTSGGAREQFFGPGTRLTVL.

The V and J genes are TRBV5-8 and TRBJ2-7, with 11 nucleotides matching TRBD1. The CDR3 length is 14 residues. With 4 bases clipped from V and 6 bases from J, the junction kept 6 bases outside the gene matches. Germline lookup yields CDR1 SGHTS and CDR2 YDEGEE. CDR3 DNA sequence: TGTGCCAGCAGCGACCGGGACAGGGGGACCGAGCAGTACTTC. Encoded protein: CASSDRDRGTEQYF. Full variable domain (outside the CDR3, taken from reference TRBV5-8 and TRBJ2-7): EAGVTQSPTHLIKTRGQQATLRCSPISGHTSVYWYQQALGLGLQFLLWYDEGEERNRGNFPPRFSGRQFPNYSSELNVNALELEDSALYLCASSDRDRGTEQYFGPGTRLTVT.

This rearrangement joins TRBV19 to TRBJ1-1; D call uncertain. This CDR3 spans 15 amino acids. Per germline, CDR1 LNHDA and CDR2 SQIVND (reference sequence). With 1 base removed from V and 4 bases from J, the gap between germline ends came to 13 bases. CDR3 loop: CASSIAAAVATEAFF. CDR3 bases: TGTGCCAGTAGTATAGCTGCGGCGGTTGCCACTGAAGCTTTCTTT.

CDR3 DNA: TGCGCCAGCAGTAAGGGGAGGTACTTTAATCAGCCCCAGCATTTT. Translated: CASSKGRYFNQPQHF. V is TRBV10-2 and J is TRBJ1-5, with TRBD1 as a possible D gene (5 bases). CDR3 length equals 15 residues. The V end lost 5 bases, the J end lost 4 bases, and 15 bases lay between the germline ends. The V gene's germline CDR1 is WSHSY and CDR2 SAAADI.

The chain uses TRBV19 and TRBJ1-1; 9 bases match TRBD1. Germline loops: CDR1 LNHDA, CDR2 SQIVND (reference sequence). This CDR3 is built from 16 residues. Trimming removed 6 bases from V and 0 bases from J; junction bases left unmatched: 8. CDR3 nucleotide sequence: TGTGCCAGTAGCCCCCGGACAGGGGTCATGAACACTGAAGCTTTCTTT. Protein product: CASSPRTGVMNTEAFF.

This chain uses TRBV2 with TRBJ1-5; D unresolved. The CDR3 totals 13 residues. Germline V gene data show CDR1 as SNHLY and CDR2 as FYNNEI. V shed 8 bases and J shed 0 bases, with 8 bases lying between them. The CDR3 DNA reads as TGTGCCAGCTCTTTTAATAGCAATCAGCCCCAGCATTTT. The encoded protein is CASSFNSNQPQHF.

This clone turned up a few times. The rearrangement uses TRBV11-2 and TRBJ1-5, with 9 bases lining up with TRBD1. The CDR3 extends over 16 amino acids. With 5 bases clipped from V and 4 bases from J, the junction kept 9 bases outside the gene matches. CDR1 is SGHAT, CDR2 FQNNGV, per germline. DNA for the CDR3: TGTGCCAGCAGCACGTCATGGGGACAGGGAAATCAGCCCCAGCATTTT. This translates into CASSTSWGQGNQPQHF.

J is TRBJ2-3 and V is TRBV5-1; the match to TRBD2 covers 10 bases. This CDR3 has 16 residues. The germline gives CDR1 SGHRS, CDR2 YFSETQ. J was trimmed by 5 bases and V by 0 bases; bases with no gene match: 6. The CDR3 DNA follows: TGCGCCAGCAGCTTGGGTCTAGCGGGGGTGATAGATACGCAGTATTTT. It encodes CASSLGLAGVIDTQYF.

The V and J genes are TRBV19 and TRBJ1-1, with 7 nucleotides matching TRBD1. Germline trimming cut 2 bases from V and 6 bases from J; bases unmatched to any gene: 6. Per the germline V gene, CDR1 is LNHDA and CDR2 is SQIVND (reference sequence). The CDR3 loop spans 14 amino acids. Here the CDR3 DNA reads TGTGCCAGTAGTATAAGCAGGGGGGTACCTGAAGCTTTCTTT. Protein: CASSISRGVPEAFF. Full variable domain (rest looked up from reference TRBV19 and TRBJ1-1): DGGITQSPKYLFRKEGQNVTLSCEQNLNHDAMYWYRQDPGQGLRLIYYSQIVNDFQKGDIAEGYSVSREKKESFPLTVTSAQKNPTAFYLCASSISRGVPEAFFGQGTRLTVV.

This sequence joins TRBV3-1 (or the pseudogene TRBV3-2) and TRBJ1-2; D may be TRBD1 (6 bases). From germline, CDR1 is LGHDT and CDR2 YNNKEL (reference sequence). V was pared by 0 bases and J by 0 bases, with 14 bases between. This CDR3 has 17 amino acids. The CDR3 DNA reads TGTGCCAGCAGCCAAGACCCCCTCAGGGGAACTAACTATGGCTACACCTTC. The encoded protein is CASSQDPLRGTNYGYTF.

The chain employs TRBV27 and TRBJ2-1, with TRBD2 matching 10 bases. The CDR3 is 16 residues long. Germline CDR1 reads MNHEY; CDR2 reads SMNVEV (reference sequence). Trimming at V came to 4 bases and at J to 1 base, leaving 4 bases not matched to a gene. The CDR3 bases are TGTGCCAGCAGTTCTGGACTAGCGGCATCCTACAATGAGCAGTTCTTC. Translating gives CASSSGLAASYNEQFF.

CDR3: CASSQLQSNQPQHF. As DNA, the CDR3 is TGCGCCAGCAGCCAGTTACAGTCTAATCAGCCCCAGCATTTT. The V call is TRBV4-1, the J call TRBJ1-5; D remains ambiguous. The CDR3 has 14 residues. Trimming removed 3 bases at V and 4 bases at J, with 10 bases between. Germline V gene lookup returns CDR1 MGHRA and CDR2 YSYEKL.

The chain links TRBV5-1 to TRBJ1-6; D unresolved. CDR1 and CDR2 from the germline V gene are SGHRS and YFSETQ. This CDR3 spans 15 amino acids. Trimming left V 4 bases short and J 9 bases short, with 17 bases between. CDR3 in DNA: TGCGCCAGCAGCCCCGCCGGGGTATCTGCTTCACCCCTCCACTTT. Its protein product is CASSPAGVSASPLHF.

The chain recombines TRBV29-1 with TRBJ2-1; the match to TRBD1 covers 9 bases. The length of the CDR3 is 12 residues. The germline CDR1 and CDR2 sequences are SQVTM and ANQGSEA. Trimming at V came to 7 bases and at J to 4 bases, leaving 2 bases not matched to a gene. CDR3 DNA: TGCAGCGCGACAGGGGGGTACAATGAGCAGTTCTTC. It encodes CSATGGYNEQFF.

The genes are TRBV5-4 and TRBJ2-7, with 7 nucleotides matching TRBD2. Trimming at V came to 0 bases and at J to 5 bases, leaving 11 bases not matched to a gene. Germline values: CDR1 SGHNT, CDR2 YYREEE (reference sequence). The CDR3 loop spans 16 amino acids. Written as DNA, the CDR3 is TGTGCCAGCAGCTTGGGGCGGGGACTACCCGGAAACGAGCAGTACTTC. The encoded protein is CASSLGRGLPGNEQYF.

This chain links TRBV29-1 with TRBJ1-5; tentative D call: TRBD1 (6 bases). Trimming removed 5 bases at V and 0 bases at J, with 11 bases between. Germline-derived CDR1 and CDR2 are SQVTM and ANQGSEA. This CDR3 has 14 amino acids. CDR3 bases: TGCAGCGTTATGGGACAAGGTAGCAATCAGCCCCAGCATTTT. The encoded protein is CSVMGQGSNQPQHF.

The chain couples TRBV5-5 to TRBJ1-3; 10 positions agree with TRBD1. The CDR3 extends over 15 amino acids. V gave up 4 bases and J gave up 5 bases; unmatched junction bases: 6. Germline values: CDR1 SGHKS, CDR2 YYEKEE (reference sequence). CDR3 residues: CASSPGTGDRNTIYF. In nucleotides, the CDR3 is TGTGCCAGCAGCCCCGGGACAGGGGATCGAAACACCATATATTTT.

V usage is TRBV29-1 and J usage is TRBJ1-2; TRBD1 might be the D (5 bases). Looked up from germline, CDR1 is SQVTM and CDR2 is ANQGSEA. The CDR3 totals 12 residues. Trimming pared 7 bases from V and 4 bases from J, leaving 13 bases between. The CDR3: CSEGLPGYGYTF. The CDR3 nucleotides read TGCAGCGAGGGACTCCCGGGCTATGGCTACACCTTC.

The chain recombines TRBV9 with TRBJ2-6, with a tentative D call TRBD2 (5 bases). CDR1 is SGDLS, CDR2 YYNGEE, per germline. With 5 bases removed from V and 0 bases from J, the gap between germline ends came to 9 bases. The CDR3 contains 15 residues. CDR3 in amino acids: CASRPGVSGANVLTF. The CDR3, as DNA: TGTGCCAGCAGGCCCGGGGTCTCTGGGGCCAACGTCCTGACTTTC.

This rearrangement joins TRBV6-6 to TRBJ1-5; 9 bases line up with TRBD1. Germline lookup yields CDR1 MNHNY and CDR2 SVGAGI (reference sequence). Germline trimming cut 6 bases from V and 2 bases from J; bases unmatched to any gene: 5. The CDR3 sequence is 15 residues long. CDR3 sequence reads: CASRGQGGRNQPQHF. The CDR3 DNA reads TGTGCCAGCAGGGGACAGGGAGGTCGCAATCAGCCCCAGCATTTT.

In nucleotides, the CDR3 is TGTGCCAGCAGCCAAGGACTCCCTTACGACAATGAGCAGTTCTTC. This translates into CASSQGLPYDNEQFF. This chain links TRBV3-1 (or the pseudogene TRBV3-2) with TRBJ2-1; D is uncertain. Germline assignment: CDR1 LGHDT and CDR2 YNNKEL (reference sequence). Trimming left V 1 base short and J 5 bases short, with 12 bases between. The CDR3 covers 15 residues.